The 19 T cell receptor beta chains listed next were all sequenced from one sample in a study of cytomegalovirus exposure and HLA in healthy donors. With 60 Vbeta and 13 Jbeta primers, the PCR was carried out. Libraries were prepared by immunoSEQ multiplex PCR; TCRdb keeps only in-frame clonotypes and omits some of them. The table has 180,000 or so clones, roughly 79% seen once. Sequenced: PBMCs. Receptor source: a male donor in good health and CMV-seronegative.

The chain has TRBV6-1 and TRBJ1-6; TRBD1 is a possible D gene (6 bases). The ends were cut back, 2 bases at V and 7 bases at J, with 15 bases in the middle. Germline V gene sequence: CDR1 MNHNS, CDR2 SASEGT. CDR3 length equals 16 residues. This CDR3 is CASSERRGYSNSPLHF. Here the CDR3 DNA reads TGTGCCAGCAGTGAAAGAAGGGGGTACTCAAATTCACCCCTCCACTTT.

The DNA for the CDR3 is TGTGCCAGCAGCTTGCAGGGCGCTAGCAATCAGCCCCAGCATTTT. It is translated as CASSLQGASNQPQHF. This chain joins TRBV11-2 and TRBJ1-5; weak D call: TRBD1 (5 bases). The CDR3 is made up of 15 amino acids. The germline V gene has CDR1 SGHAT and CDR2 FQNNGV. Trimming shortened V by 3 bases and J by 0 bases, and 9 bases separated the two germline ends.

This chain connects TRBV7-8 to TRBJ2-2; 8 bases are a match to TRBD2. The CDR3 has 18 amino acids. Germline trimming cut 5 bases from V and 5 bases from J; bases unmatched to any gene: 16. CDR1 is SGHVS, CDR2 FQNEAQ, per germline. Here the CDR3 DNA reads TGTGCCAGCAGCGTCTCCCTTAGTCCGGGACTAGGTACCGGGGAGCTGTTTTTT. Protein: CASSVSLSPGLGTGELFF. The full variable domain, rest sourced from reference TRBV7-8 and TRBJ2-2, is GAGVSQSPRYKVAKRGQDVALRCDPISGHVSLFWYQQALGQGPEFLTYFQNEAQLDKSGLPSDRFFAERPEGSVSTLKIQRTQQEDSAVYLCASSVSLSPGLGTGELFFGEGSRLTVL.

The chain employs TRBV30 and TRBJ1-2, with D tentatively TRBD1 (6 bases). Per germline, CDR1 GTSNPN and CDR2 SVGIG (reference sequence). The length of the CDR3 is 15 residues. The V gene lost 4 bases and the J gene lost 10 bases, with 25 bases spanning the gap. The DNA of the CDR3 is TGTGCCTGGAATAATCACCGGGGGGGCGGGGATGACTACACCTTC. Protein: CAWNNHRGGGDDYTF. Full variable domain (missing parts from reference TRBV30 and TRBJ1-2): SQTIHQWPATLVQPVGSPLSLECTVEGTSNPNLYWYRQAAGRGLQLLFYSVGIGQISSEVPQNLSASRPQDRQFILSSKKLLLSDSGFYLCAWNNHRGGGDDYTFGSGTRLTVV.

This clone was recorded a few times. V is TRBV6-5 and J is TRBJ2-7; the match to TRBD2 covers 8 bases. The junction had 6 bases not matched to a gene; V was cut back by 0 bases and J by 5 bases. This CDR3 spans 15 amino acids. CDR1 is MNHEY, CDR2 SVGAGI, per germline. The CDR3 protein is CASSYSQAGADEQYF. The CDR3 region has the DNA TGTGCCAGCAGTTACTCCCAAGCGGGAGCCGACGAGCAGTACTTC.

This chain uses TRBV2 with TRBJ1-1; D is unclear. The V gene lost 2 bases and the J gene lost 9 bases, with 16 bases spanning the gap. This CDR3 has 14 residues. The germline V gene encodes CDR1 SNHLY and CDR2 FYNNEI. CDR3 coding DNA: TGTGCCAGCAGTGAACGGTCGACTCAAACCCAAGCTTTCTTT. Residues: CASSERSTQTQAFF.

This chain joins TRBV5-1 and TRBJ1-6; unclear D gene. Per germline, CDR1 SGHRS and CDR2 YFSETQ. The CDR3 has 14 residues. Trimming left V 0 bases short and J 5 bases short, with 6 bases between. The CDR3 nucleotides are TGCGCCAGCAGCTTGGGGGCGAATAATTCACCCCTCCACTTT. Encoded protein: CASSLGANNSPLHF.

This clone was counted between two and nine times. The rearrangement joins TRBV19 to TRBJ1-5, with a tentative D call TRBD1 (5 bases). CDR3 length equals 16 residues. Germline CDR1 LNHDA, CDR2 SQIVND (reference sequence). The V gene lost 7 bases and the J gene lost 1 base, with 17 bases spanning the gap. The CDR3 spells CASIDGGGGSNQPQHF. As DNA, the CDR3 is TGTGCCAGTATCGATGGGGGGGGTGGGAGCAATCAGCCCCAGCATTTT.

The chain joins TRBV28 to TRBJ1-5, with 10 bases identical to TRBD1. With V trimmed by 11 bases and J by 1 base, 17 bases remained unmatched. The CDR3 loop spans 18 amino acids. Germline values: CDR1 MDHEN, CDR2 SYDVKM. Here the CDR3 DNA reads TGTGCCCTTGGGGGGGACAGGGGCGCTGGAGGGAGCAATCAGCCCCAGCATTTT. This gives the protein CALGGDRGAGGSNQPQHF.

The rearrangement links TRBV7-2 to TRBJ1-5, with D uncertain. CDR1 is SGHTA and CDR2 is FQGNSA in the germline V gene. The CDR3 spans 14 residues. Trimming removed 0 bases at V and 2 bases at J, with 5 bases between. The CDR3 DNA sequence: TGTGCCAGCAGCTTAGCGCCGGGCAATCAGCCCCAGCATTTT. Translated, it gives CASSLAPGNQPQHF.

J is TRBJ1-1 and V is TRBV28; maybe TRBD1 (5 bases). Germline V gene lookup returns CDR1 MDHEN and CDR2 SYDVKM. V gave up 1 base and J gave up 0 bases, with 12 bases separating them. This CDR3 has 16 amino acids. CDR3 sequence (DNA): TGTGCCAGCAGTTTATACAGGCTTGCTATGAACACTGAAGCTTTCTTT. It codes for CASSLYRLAMNTEAFF.

The J gene is TRBJ1-5, the V gene TRBV19; D is possibly TRBD1 (5 bases). The germline V and J ends were trimmed by 2 bases and 0 bases, with 17 bases remaining between them. Germline lookup yields CDR1 LNHDA and CDR2 SQIVND (reference sequence). This CDR3 contains 18 residues. CDR3 nucleotides: TGTGCCAGTAGTATATATAGGGGATGGGGTTATAGCAATCAGCCCCAGCATTTT. This sequence encodes CASSIYRGWGYSNQPQHF.

The chain carries TRBV29-1 and TRBJ2-5; 12 positions agree with TRBD2. The trim removed 7 bases at V and 5 bases at J, leaving 8 bases unmatched. The CDR3 is made up of 14 amino acids. The germline V gene encodes CDR1 SQVTM and CDR2 ANQGSEA. The DNA of the CDR3 is TGCAGCGCCGGACTAGCGGGGCTGGGGGAGACCCAGTACTTC. This translates into CSAGLAGLGETQYF.

The CDR3 coding sequence is TGTGCCAGCAGTTGGTCGGACAGGGCCCAAGATACGCAGTATTTT. This codes for CASSWSDRAQDTQYF. The chain combines TRBV28 with TRBJ2-3, with TRBD1 identical over 8 bases. CDR1 is MDHEN and CDR2 is SYDVKM in the germline V gene. The CDR3 has 15 residues. V shed 4 bases and J 5 bases; nucleotides not matched to a gene: 8.

V usage is TRBV18 and J usage is TRBJ1-1; 7 bases are shared with TRBD1. Per the germline V gene, CDR1 is KGHSH and CDR2 is LQKENI. The trim removed 1 base at V and 4 bases at J, leaving 3 bases unmatched. This CDR3 is 14 amino acids long. The CDR3 is CASSPRDSFTEAFF. Here the CDR3 DNA reads TGTGCCAGCTCACCACGGGACAGCTTCACTGAAGCTTTCTTT.

This clone turned up a few times. The chain recombines TRBV6-5 with TRBJ2-7; perhaps TRBD1 as D (5 bases). Per the germline V gene, CDR1 is MNHEY and CDR2 is SVGAGI. The CDR3 extends over 15 amino acids. V lost 5 bases, J lost 0 bases, and 14 bases lay in between. In nucleotides, the CDR3 is TGTGCCAGCAGTGGAAATCAGGGAAGCTCCTACGAGCAGTACTTC. It translates to CASSGNQGSSYEQYF.

V gene TRBV19 combines with J gene TRBJ2-5, with D possibly being TRBD1 (5 bases). Judging by the DNA end, TRBJ2-7 fits better; the J call may be wrong. The germline V gene has CDR1 LNHDA and CDR2 SQIVND (reference sequence). The CDR3 extends over 13 amino acids. This CDR3 is CASSVRQYYEQYF. The CDR3, as DNA: TGTGCCAGTAGTGTGCGACAGTACTACGAGCAGTACTTC.

The chain couples TRBV7-3 to TRBJ2-2; 7 positions match TRBD1. V trimming: 8 bases; J trimming: 0 bases; junction bases outside the gene matches: 3. Germline assignment: CDR1 SGHTA and CDR2 FQGTGA. The CDR3 is 14 amino acids. The CDR3 region is CASSTGANTGELFF. The CDR3 coding sequence is TGTGCCAGCTCCACAGGGGCGAACACCGGGGAGCTGTTTTTT.

This rearrangement joins TRBV11-2 to TRBJ2-5; D unresolved. The DNA end favors TRBJ2-7, so the J call may be wrong. This CDR3 region has 13 residues. Germline assignment: CDR1 SGHAT and CDR2 FQNNGV. The CDR3 nucleotides are TGTGCCAGCAGCTTAGGGCAGGAATACGAGCAGTACTTC. This sequence encodes CASSLGQEYEQYF.